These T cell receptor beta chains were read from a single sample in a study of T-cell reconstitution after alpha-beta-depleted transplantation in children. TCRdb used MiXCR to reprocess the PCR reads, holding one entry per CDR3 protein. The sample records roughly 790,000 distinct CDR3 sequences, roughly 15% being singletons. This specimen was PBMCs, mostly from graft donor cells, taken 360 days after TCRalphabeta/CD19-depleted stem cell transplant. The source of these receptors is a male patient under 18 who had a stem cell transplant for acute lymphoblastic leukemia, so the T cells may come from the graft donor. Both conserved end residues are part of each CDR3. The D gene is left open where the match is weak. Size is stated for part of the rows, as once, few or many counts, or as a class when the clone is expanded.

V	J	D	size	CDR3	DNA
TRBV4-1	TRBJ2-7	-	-	CASSRSGTFEQYF	TGCGCCAGCAGCCGATCCGGTACATTTGAGCAGTACTTC
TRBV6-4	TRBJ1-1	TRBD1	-	CASSQQGATEAFF	TGTGCCAGCAGCCAACAGGGGGCCACTGAAGCTTTCTTT
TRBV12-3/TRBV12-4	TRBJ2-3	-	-	CASTRGISTDTQYF	TGTGCCAGCACCCGGGGCATTAGCACAGATACGCAGTATTTT
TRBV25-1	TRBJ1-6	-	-	CASRESIQTLHF	TGTGCCAGCCGGGAAAGTATCCAAACCCTCCACTTT
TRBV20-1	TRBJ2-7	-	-	CSARDLVYEQYF	TGCAGTGCTAGAGATCTAGTATACGAGCAGTACTTC
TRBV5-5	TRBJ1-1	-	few	CASSSERPYLPNEAFF	TGTGCCAGCAGCTCGGAACGGCCTTACCTACCCAATGAAGCTTTCTTT
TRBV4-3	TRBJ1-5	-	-	CASSVFAGRSQPQHF	TGCGCCAGCAGCGTGTTTGCAGGTCGCAGTCAGCCCCAGCATTTT
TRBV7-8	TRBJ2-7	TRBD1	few	CASSLAPDREDEQYF	TGTGCCAGCAGCTTAGCGCCGGACAGGGAGGACGAGCAGTACTTC
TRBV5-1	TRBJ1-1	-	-	CASKMGEGTDTEAFF	TGCGCCAGCAAAATGGGGGAGGGTACGGACACTGAAGCTTTCTTT
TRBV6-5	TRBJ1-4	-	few	CASSYDGRVNEKLFF	TGTGCCAGCAGTTACGACGGGAGGGTTAATGAAAAACTGTTTTTT
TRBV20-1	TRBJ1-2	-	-	CRVPNTNYGYTF	TGCAGAGTCCCCAATACTAACTATGGCTACACCTTC
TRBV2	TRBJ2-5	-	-	CASSGRQETQYF	TGTGCCAGCAGCGGTAGACAAGAGACCCAGTACTTC
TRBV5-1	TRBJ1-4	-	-	CASSPIFGGPNEEKLFF	TGCGCCAGCAGCCCGATTTTTGGAGGCCCAAACGAGGAAAAACTGTTTTTT
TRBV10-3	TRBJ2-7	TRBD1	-	CAISGQGQTYEQYF	TGTGCCATCAGTGGACAGGGACAGACCTACGAGCAGTACTTC
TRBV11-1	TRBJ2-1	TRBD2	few	CASSLRTSGSHNEQFF	TGTGCCAGCAGCCTACGGACTAGCGGGAGCCACAATGAGCAGTTCTTC
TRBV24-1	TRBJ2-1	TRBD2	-	CATSASWREGLGQFF	TGTGCCACCAGTGCCAGTTGGCGGGAGGGCCTGGGGCAGTTCTTC
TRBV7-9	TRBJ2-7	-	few	CASSLTSGLLGYEQYF	TGTGCCAGCAGCTTAACATCAGGTCTGCTTGGGTACGAGCAGTACTTC
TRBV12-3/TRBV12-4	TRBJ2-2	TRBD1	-	CASIRQGAGELFF	TGTGCCAGCATTCGACAGGGCGCCGGGGAGCTGTTTTTT
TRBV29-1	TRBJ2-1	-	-	CSTSRGRYWEQFF	TGCAGCACCTCTAGGGGAAGGTATTGGGAGCAGTTCTTC
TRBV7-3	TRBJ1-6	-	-	CASSLQASSYNSPLHF	TGTGCCAGCAGCTTACAGGCGAGCTCCTATAATTCACCCCTCCACTTT
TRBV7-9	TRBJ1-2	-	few	CASSLVNPQPYGYTF	TGTGCCAGCAGCTTAGTCAACCCACAACCCTATGGCTACACCTTC
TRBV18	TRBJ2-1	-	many	CASSPSLGPEQFF	TGTGCCAGCTCACCATCACTGGGCCCAGAGCAGTTCTTC
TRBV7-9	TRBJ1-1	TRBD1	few	CASSPSQGANTEAFF	TGTGCCAGCAGCCCCTCCCAGGGGGCGAACACTGAAGCTTTCTTT
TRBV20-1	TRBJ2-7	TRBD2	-	CSAGVTSGISYEQYF	TGCAGTGCTGGGGTGACTAGCGGGATCTCCTACGAGCAGTACTTC
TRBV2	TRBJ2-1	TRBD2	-	CATYGTRAKFF	TGTGCCACCTATGGGACTAGGGCCAAGTTCTTC
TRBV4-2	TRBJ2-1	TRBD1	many	CASSHPDREGGEQFF	TGTGCCAGCAGCCACCCGGACAGGGAAGGTGGTGAGCAGTTCTTC
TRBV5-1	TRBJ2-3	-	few	CASSPPYGVGTDTQYF	TGCGCCAGCAGCCCCCCCTATGGTGTCGGCACAGATACGCAGTATTTT
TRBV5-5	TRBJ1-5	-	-	CASSFGAVGNQPQHF	TGTGCCAGCAGCTTTGGGGCAGTAGGCAATCAGCCCCAGCATTTT
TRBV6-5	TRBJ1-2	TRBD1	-	CASSYDPDGRGGSYGYTF	TGTGCCAGCAGTTACGATCCAGATGGCAGGGGGGGGTCCTATGGCTACACCTTC
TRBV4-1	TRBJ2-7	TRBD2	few	CASSPLAESSYEQYF	TGCGCCAGCAGCCCACTAGCGGAAAGCTCCTACGAGCAGTACTTC
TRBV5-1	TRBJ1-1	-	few	CASSVPGDTEAFF	TGCGCCAGCAGCGTCCCAGGGGACACTGAAGCTTTCTTT
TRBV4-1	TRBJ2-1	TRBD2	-	CASSQVMRGYNEQFF	TGCGCCAGCAGCCAAGTAATGCGGGGGTACAATGAGCAGTTCTTC
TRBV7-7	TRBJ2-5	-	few	CASSLGGMVGETQYF	TGTGCCAGCAGCTTAGGCGGGATGGTCGGGGAGACCCAGTACTTC
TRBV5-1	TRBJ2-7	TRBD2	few	CASSWTSGAAYEQYF	TGCGCCAGCAGCTGGACTAGCGGAGCAGCCTACGAGCAGTACTTC
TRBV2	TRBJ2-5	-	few	CASNEARAETQYF	TGTGCCAGCAACGAGGCTAGAGCGGAGACCCAGTACTTC
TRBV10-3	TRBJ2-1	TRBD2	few	CAISESETSVDEQFF	TGTGCCATCAGTGAGTCGGAGACTAGCGTCGATGAGCAGTTCTTC
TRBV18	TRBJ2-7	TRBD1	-	CASSPPGTVYEQYF	TGTGCCAGCTCACCACCAGGGACAGTATACGAGCAGTACTTC
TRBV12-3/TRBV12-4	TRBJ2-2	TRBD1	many	CASSTTGVDTGELFF	TGTGCCAGCAGTACGACAGGGGTCGATACCGGGGAGCTGTTTTTT
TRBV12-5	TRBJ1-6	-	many	CASGLVLHSPLHF	TGTGCTAGTGGTCTCGTTCTTCATTCACCCCTCCACTTT
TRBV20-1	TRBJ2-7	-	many	CSASNGLSLYEQYF	TGCAGTGCTAGCAACGGGCTGAGTCTTTACGAGCAGTACTTC
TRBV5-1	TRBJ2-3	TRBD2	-	CASSLGGTTSTDTQYF	TGCGCCAGCAGCTTGGGGGGGACTACTAGCACAGATACGCAGTATTTT
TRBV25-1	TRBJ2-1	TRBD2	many	CASSGSGTSGTYNEQFF	TGTGCCAGCAGTGGTTCCGGGACTAGCGGCACCTACAATGAGCAGTTCTTC
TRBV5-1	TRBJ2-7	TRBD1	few	CASRLTGTGGSYEQYF	TGCGCCAGCCGCTTAACCGGGACAGGGGGATCCTACGAGCAGTACTTC